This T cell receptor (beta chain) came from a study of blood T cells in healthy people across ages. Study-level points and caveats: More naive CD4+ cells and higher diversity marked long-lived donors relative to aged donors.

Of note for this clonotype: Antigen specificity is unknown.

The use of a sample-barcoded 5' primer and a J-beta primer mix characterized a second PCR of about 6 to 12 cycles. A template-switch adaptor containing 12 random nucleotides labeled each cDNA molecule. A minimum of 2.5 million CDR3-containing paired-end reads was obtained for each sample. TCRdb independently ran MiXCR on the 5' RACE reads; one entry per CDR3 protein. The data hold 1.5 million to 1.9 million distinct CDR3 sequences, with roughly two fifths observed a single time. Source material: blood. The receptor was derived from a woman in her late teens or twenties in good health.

The CDR3 DNA follows: TGCGCCAGCAGCCAGAAGCCCGGGACTAGCGGGTACGAGCAGTACTTC. Encoded protein: CASSQKPGTSGYEQYF. The J gene is TRBJ2-7, the V gene TRBV4-3, with TRBD2 matching 12 bases. The CDR3 is 16 residues long. J lost 4 bases, V lost 3 bases, and 7 bases had no gene match. Germline V gene sequence: CDR1 LGHNA, CDR2 YSLEER.